The 13 T cell receptor beta chains given below trace back to one sample, sequenced in a study of shared clonotypes between healthy human individuals. The table came from immunoSEQ multiplex PCR; TCRdb's copy has only in-frame clones and leaves some out. The table lists approximately 470,000 clones, about 72% of them singletons. Source material: PBMCs. The receptor set was obtained from a woman between 35 and 50 years old in good health. Some clones in this sample may be carry-over from other donors' samples.

Of note for this clone: This specimen includes other DNA sequences encoding the same CDR3. The rearrangement uses TRBV5-1 and TRBJ1-2; weak D call: TRBD1 (5 bases). Germline V gene sequence: CDR1 SGHRS, CDR2 YFSETQ. This CDR3 has 13 residues. V shed 0 bases and J shed 11 bases, with 14 bases lying between them. Here the CDR3 reads CASSLDSARGYTF. The CDR3 DNA reads as TGCGCCAGCAGCTTGGACAGCGCGAGGGGTTACACCTTC.

This clone appeared once. V and J are TRBV5-6 and TRBJ1-1; TRBD1 matches at 9 bases. This CDR3 has 14 amino acids. With V trimmed by 1 base and J by 5 bases, 3 bases remained unmatched. Per the germline V gene, CDR1 is SGHDT and CDR2 is YYEEEE. CDR3 in amino acids: CASSLNRGQTEAFF. CDR3 DNA: TGTGCCAGCAGCTTGAACAGGGGGCAAACTGAAGCTTTCTTT.

The chain couples TRBV18 to TRBJ2-7; either TRBD1 or TRBD2 may fit D (6 bases each). This CDR3 is built from 16 residues. The V gene's germline CDR1 is KGHSH and CDR2 LQKENI. With 0 bases removed from V and 4 bases from J, the gap between germline ends came to 16 bases. CDR3 sequence: CASSPPPGAGWYEQYF. The DNA of the CDR3 is TGTGCCAGCTCACCACCGCCGGGGGCGGGTTGGTACGAGCAGTACTTC.

The rearrangement joins TRBV5-6 to TRBJ2-7, with TRBD1 identical over 7 bases. The CDR3 runs 14 residues. Trimming at V came to 2 bases and at J to 5 bases, leaving 7 bases not matched to a gene. Germline-derived CDR1 and CDR2 are SGHDT and YYEEEE. As DNA, the CDR3 is TGTGCCAGCAGCTTAGGCGGACAGGCGGACGAGCAGTACTTC. As protein: CASSLGGQADEQYF. Using reference TRBV5-6 and TRBJ2-7 for the parts outside the CDR3, the full variable domain is DAGVTQSPTHLIKTRGQQVTLRCSPKSGHDTVSWYQQALGQGPQFIFQYYEEEERQRGNFPDRFSGHQFPNYSSELNVNALLLGDSALYLCASSLGGQADEQYFGPGTRLTVT.

The chain is built from TRBV7-6 and TRBJ2-3, with 16 bases identical to TRBD2. Germline V gene sequence: CDR1 SGHVS, CDR2 FNYEAQ. This CDR3 spans 18 amino acids. Losses at the gene ends were 8 bases for V and 1 base for J; bases not matched to a gene: 9. The chain's CDR3 is CASVSGTSGRDGTDTQYF. CDR3 bases: TGTGCCAGCGTATCCGGGACTAGCGGGAGGGATGGCACAGATACGCAGTATTTT.

The rearrangement joins TRBV9 to TRBJ2-3, with no clear D. V was trimmed by 4 bases and J by 1 base, leaving 10 bases between them. From germline, CDR1 is SGDLS and CDR2 YYNGEE. CDR3 length equals 14 residues. The CDR3 DNA sequence: TGTGCCAGCAGCCTTCGGTCGCGCACAGATACGCAGTATTTT. Amino acid sequence: CASSLRSRTDTQYF.

Only a few counts were recorded for this clone. The CDR3 loop is CARDESTGEQYF. The CDR3 DNA is TGTGCCAGGGACGAGTCTACGGGAGAGCAGTACTTC. The chain is built from TRBV2 and TRBJ2-5; D is possibly TRBD2 (6 bases). V was shortened by 9 bases and J by 11 bases, with 19 bases between the two germline ends. The germline V gene has CDR1 SNHLY and CDR2 FYNNEI. CDR3 size: 12 residues.

The chain uses TRBV7-9 and TRBJ1-1; 8 nucleotides align to TRBD1. Trimming cost V 6 bases and J 8 bases; bases outside gene matches: 8. The CDR3 sequence is 13 residues long. Germline V gene data show CDR1 as SEHNR and CDR2 as FQNEAQ (reference sequence). The CDR3 DNA reads as TGTGCCAGCAGTCAGGGGCAGGGGGCGGAAGCTTTCTTT. Its protein is CASSQGQGAEAFF.

This sequence joins TRBV4-1 and TRBJ2-3; D gene ambiguous. Trimming left V 1 base short and J 7 bases short, with 12 bases between. The CDR3 consists of 14 residues. CDR1 MGHRA and CDR2 YSYEKL come from the germline V gene. The CDR3 here is CASSQVPPTHTQYF. DNA of the CDR3: TGCGCCAGCAGCCAAGTTCCGCCAACGCATACGCAGTATTTT.

The rearrangement uses TRBV19 and TRBJ1-5; D may be TRBD1 (5 bases). CDR3 size: 14 residues. The germline V gene encodes CDR1 LNHDA and CDR2 SQIVND (reference sequence). V was shortened by 0 bases and J by 7 bases, with 10 bases between the two germline ends. Here the CDR3 reads CASSIERGGQPQHF. The CDR3 DNA is TGTGCCAGTAGTATAGAAAGGGGTGGGCAGCCCCAGCATTTT.

The chain carries TRBV10-3 and TRBJ2-1, with 14 bases that match TRBD2. The CDR3 has 17 amino acids. After removal of 5 bases from V and 8 bases from J, the junction contained 11 bases not matched to a gene. Germline CDR1 reads ENHRY; CDR2 reads SYGVKD. Here the CDR3 reads CAISSGTSGSSVYEQFF. In DNA form, the CDR3 reads TGTGCCATCAGTAGCGGGACTAGCGGGAGTAGTGTCTATGAGCAGTTCTTC.

The chain links TRBV5-5 to TRBJ2-5, with a possible D match to TRBD2 (6 bases). The CDR3 covers 14 residues. V was shortened by 2 bases and J by 3 bases, with 11 bases between the two germline ends. The V gene's germline CDR1 is SGHKS and CDR2 YYEKEE (reference sequence). CDR3 bases: TGTGCCAGCAGCTTCAGGGACTCCGAAGAGACCCAGTACTTC. It codes for CASSFRDSEETQYF.

The chain has TRBV28 and TRBJ2-7, with 10 bases aligning to TRBD2. Germline CDR1 is MDHEN and CDR2 is SYDVKM. V lost 10 bases and J lost 3; bases outside the gene matches: 12. The CDR3 runs 15 residues. For the CDR3, the DNA is TGTGCCACCAGGCCGGGGCTAGCGGGAGACTACGAGCAGTACTTC. Amino acid sequence: CATRPGLAGDYEQYF. Combining the CDR3 with reference TRBV28 and TRBJ2-7 gives the whole variable domain DVKVTQSSRYLVKRTGEKVFLECVQDMDHENMFWYRQDPGLGLRLIYFSYDVKMKEKGDIPEGYSVSREKKERFSLILESASTNQTSMYLCATRPGLAGDYEQYFGPGTRLTVT.